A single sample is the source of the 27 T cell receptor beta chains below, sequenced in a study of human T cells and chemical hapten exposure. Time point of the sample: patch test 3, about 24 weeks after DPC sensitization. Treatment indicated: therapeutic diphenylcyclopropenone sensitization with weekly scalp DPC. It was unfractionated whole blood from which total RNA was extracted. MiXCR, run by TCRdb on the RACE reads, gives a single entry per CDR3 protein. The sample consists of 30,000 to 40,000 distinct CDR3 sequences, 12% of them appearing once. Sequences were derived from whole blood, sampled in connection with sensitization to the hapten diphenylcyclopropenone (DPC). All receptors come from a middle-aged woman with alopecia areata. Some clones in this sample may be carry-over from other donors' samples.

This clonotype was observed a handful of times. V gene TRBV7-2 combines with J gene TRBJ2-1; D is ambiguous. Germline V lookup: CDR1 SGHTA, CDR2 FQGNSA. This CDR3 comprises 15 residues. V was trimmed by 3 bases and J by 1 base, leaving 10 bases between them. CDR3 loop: CASSLSRGSYNEQFF. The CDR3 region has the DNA TGTGCCAGCAGCTTGAGTCGCGGTTCCTACAATGAGCAGTTCTTC.

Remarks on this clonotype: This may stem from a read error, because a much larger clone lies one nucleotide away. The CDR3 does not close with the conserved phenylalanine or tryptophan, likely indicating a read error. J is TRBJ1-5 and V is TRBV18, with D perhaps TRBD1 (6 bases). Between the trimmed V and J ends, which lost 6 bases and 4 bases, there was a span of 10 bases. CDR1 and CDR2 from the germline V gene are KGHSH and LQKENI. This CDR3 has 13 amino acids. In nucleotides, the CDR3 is TGTGCCAGCTCTCCAGGGGAGAATCAGCCCCAGCATTCT. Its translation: CASSPGENQPQHS.

DNA of the CDR3: TGCGCCAGCAGCTTGCCCCCGGGACAACACAATGAGCAGTTCTTC. This encodes CASSLPPGQHNEQFF. This rearrangement joins TRBV5-1 to TRBJ2-1; D may be TRBD1 (6 bases). CDR1 and CDR2 (germline): SGHRS, YFSETQ. This CDR3 spans 15 amino acids. The V gene lost 1 base and the J gene lost 5 bases, with 13 bases spanning the gap. Looking up the rest from reference TRBV5-1 and TRBJ2-1 gives the full variable domain: KAGVTQTPRYLIKTRGQQVTLSCSPISGHRSVSWYQQTPGQGLQFLFEYFSETQRNKGNFPGRFSGRQFSNSRSEMNVSTLELGDSALYLCASSLPPGQHNEQFFGPGTRLTVL.

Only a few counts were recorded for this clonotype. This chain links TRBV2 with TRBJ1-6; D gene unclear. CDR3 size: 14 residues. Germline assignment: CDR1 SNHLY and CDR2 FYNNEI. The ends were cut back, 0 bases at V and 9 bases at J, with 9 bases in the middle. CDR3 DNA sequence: TGTGCCAGCAGTGAAGCGCAGACGCTTTCACCCCTCCACTTT. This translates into CASSEAQTLSPLHF.

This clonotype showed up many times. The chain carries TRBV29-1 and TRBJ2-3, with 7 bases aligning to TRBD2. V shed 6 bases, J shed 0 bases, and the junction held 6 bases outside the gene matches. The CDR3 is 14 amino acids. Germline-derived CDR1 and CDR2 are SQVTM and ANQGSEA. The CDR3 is CSVSSGTSTDTQYF. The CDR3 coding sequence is TGCAGCGTCTCTAGCGGAACTAGCACAGATACGCAGTATTTT.

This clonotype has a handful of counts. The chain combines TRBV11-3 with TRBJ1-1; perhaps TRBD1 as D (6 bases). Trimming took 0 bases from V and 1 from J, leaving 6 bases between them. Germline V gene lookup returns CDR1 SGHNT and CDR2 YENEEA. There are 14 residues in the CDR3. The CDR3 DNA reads TGTGCCAGCAGCTTAGACAGGGGGAACACTGAAGCTTTCTTT. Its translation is CASSLDRGNTEAFF.

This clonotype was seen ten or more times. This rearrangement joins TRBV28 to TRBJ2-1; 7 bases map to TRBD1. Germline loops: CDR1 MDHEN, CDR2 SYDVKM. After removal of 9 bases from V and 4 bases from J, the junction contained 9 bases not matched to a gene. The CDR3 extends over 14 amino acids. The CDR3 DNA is TGTGCCAGTTTTCCGGGACAGTGGTACAATGAGCAGTTCTTC. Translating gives CASFPGQWYNEQFF.

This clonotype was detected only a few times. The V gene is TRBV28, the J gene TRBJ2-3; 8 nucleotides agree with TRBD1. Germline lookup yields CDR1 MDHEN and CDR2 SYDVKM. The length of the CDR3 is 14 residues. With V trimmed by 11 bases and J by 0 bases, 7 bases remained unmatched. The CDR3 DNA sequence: TGTGCCGGCTCAGGGGGCGGTAGCACAGATACGCAGTATTTT. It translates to CAGSGGGSTDTQYF.

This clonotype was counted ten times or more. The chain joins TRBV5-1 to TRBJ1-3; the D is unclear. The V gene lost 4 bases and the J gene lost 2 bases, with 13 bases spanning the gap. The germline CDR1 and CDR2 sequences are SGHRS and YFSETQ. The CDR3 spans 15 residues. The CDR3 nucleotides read TGCGCCAGCAGCACCGAGGGCAGAGCTGGAAACACCATATATTTT. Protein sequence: CASSTEGRAGNTIYF.

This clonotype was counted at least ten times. The CDR3 region is CASSLIWGRHTGELFF. The CDR3 region has the DNA TGTGCCAGCAGTTTAATCTGGGGGCGGCACACCGGGGAGCTGTTTTTT. The chain uses TRBV28 and TRBJ2-2; a weak D match, TRBD1 (6 bases). The V end lost 2 bases, the J end lost 3 bases, and 13 bases lay between the germline ends. The length of the CDR3 is 16 residues. The V gene's germline CDR1 is MDHEN and CDR2 SYDVKM.

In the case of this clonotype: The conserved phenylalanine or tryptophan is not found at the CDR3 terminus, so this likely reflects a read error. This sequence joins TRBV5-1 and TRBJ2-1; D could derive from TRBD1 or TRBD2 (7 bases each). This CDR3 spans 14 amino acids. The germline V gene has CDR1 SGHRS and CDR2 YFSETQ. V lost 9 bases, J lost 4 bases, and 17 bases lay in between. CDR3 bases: TGCGCCACCTCAGGGGGGGCAGAGTACAATGAGCAGTTCTCC. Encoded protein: CATSGGAEYNEQFS.

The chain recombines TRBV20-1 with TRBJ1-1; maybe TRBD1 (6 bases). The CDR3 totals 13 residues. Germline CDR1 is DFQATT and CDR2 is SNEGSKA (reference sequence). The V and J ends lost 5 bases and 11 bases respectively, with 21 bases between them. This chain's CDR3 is CSAPTTGQIKAFF. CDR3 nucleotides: TGCAGTGCTCCTACGACAGGCCAAATTAAGGCTTTCTTT.

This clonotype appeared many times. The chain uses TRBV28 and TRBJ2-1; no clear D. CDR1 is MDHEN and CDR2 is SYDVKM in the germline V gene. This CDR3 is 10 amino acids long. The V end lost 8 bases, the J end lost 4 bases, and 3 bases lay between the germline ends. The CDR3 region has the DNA TGTGCCAGCGGATACAATGAGCAGTTCTTC. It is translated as CASGYNEQFF.

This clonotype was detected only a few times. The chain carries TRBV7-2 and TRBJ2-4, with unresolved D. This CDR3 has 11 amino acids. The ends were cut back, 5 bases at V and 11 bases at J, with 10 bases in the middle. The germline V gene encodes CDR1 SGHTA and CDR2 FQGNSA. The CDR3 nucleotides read TGTGCCAGCAGCCTTGGACGAGTTCAGTACTTC. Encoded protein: CASSLGRVQYF.

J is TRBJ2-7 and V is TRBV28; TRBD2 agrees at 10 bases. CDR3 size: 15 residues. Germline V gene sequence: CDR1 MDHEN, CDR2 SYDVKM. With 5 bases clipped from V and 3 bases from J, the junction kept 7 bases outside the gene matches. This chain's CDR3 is CASSVPGLANYEQYF. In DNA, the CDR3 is TGTGCCAGCAGTGTACCGGGACTAGCGAACTACGAGCAGTACTTC.

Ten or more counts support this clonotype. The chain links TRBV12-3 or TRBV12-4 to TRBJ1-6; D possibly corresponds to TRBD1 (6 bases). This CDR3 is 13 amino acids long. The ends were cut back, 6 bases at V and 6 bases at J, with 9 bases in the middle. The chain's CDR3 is CASRRGGNSPLHF. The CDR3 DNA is TGTGCCAGCAGGAGAGGGGGTAATTCACCCCTCCACTTT.

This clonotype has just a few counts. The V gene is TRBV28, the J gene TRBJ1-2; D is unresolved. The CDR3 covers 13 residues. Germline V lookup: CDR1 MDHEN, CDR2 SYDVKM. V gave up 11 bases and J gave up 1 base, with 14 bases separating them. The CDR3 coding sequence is TGTGCCGGCAACTCCAACAATAACTATGGCTACACCTTC. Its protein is CAGNSNNNYGYTF.

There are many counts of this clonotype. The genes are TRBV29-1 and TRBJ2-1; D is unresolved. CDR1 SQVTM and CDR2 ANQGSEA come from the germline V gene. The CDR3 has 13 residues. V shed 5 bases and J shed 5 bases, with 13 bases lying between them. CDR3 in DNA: TGCAGCGTTCGCTCCCGGTCCAACAATGAGCAGTTCTTC. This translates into CSVRSRSNNEQFF.

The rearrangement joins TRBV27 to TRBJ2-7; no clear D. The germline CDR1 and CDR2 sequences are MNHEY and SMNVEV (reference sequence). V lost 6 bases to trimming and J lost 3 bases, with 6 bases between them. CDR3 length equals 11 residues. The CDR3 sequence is CASRKHYEQYF. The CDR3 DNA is TGTGCCAGCAGAAAGCACTACGAGCAGTACTTC.

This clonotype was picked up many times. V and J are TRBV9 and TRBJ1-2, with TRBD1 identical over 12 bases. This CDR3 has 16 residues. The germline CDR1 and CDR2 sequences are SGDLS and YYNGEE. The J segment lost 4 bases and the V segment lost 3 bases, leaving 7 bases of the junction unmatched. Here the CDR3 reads CASSAGQGAILYGYTF. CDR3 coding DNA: TGTGCCAGCAGCGCGGGACAGGGGGCGATTCTCTATGGCTACACCTTC. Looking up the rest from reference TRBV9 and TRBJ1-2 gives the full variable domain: DSGVTQTPKHLITATGQRVTLRCSPRSGDLSVYWYQQSLDQGLQFLIQYYNGEERAKGNILERFSAQQFPDLHSELNLSSLELGDSALYFCASSAGQGAILYGYTFGSGTRLTVV.

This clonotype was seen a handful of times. The CDR3 sequence is CASSYHRAQLNYEQYF. CDR3 bases: TGTGCCAGCAGTTACCACAGGGCCCAACTAAACTACGAGCAGTACTTC. The chain employs TRBV28 and TRBJ2-7, with a possible D match to TRBD1 (6 bases). The CDR3 is 16 residues long. The V end was cut by 4 bases, the J end by 3 bases, with 19 bases between. Germline V CDR1 and CDR2: MDHEN, SYDVKM.

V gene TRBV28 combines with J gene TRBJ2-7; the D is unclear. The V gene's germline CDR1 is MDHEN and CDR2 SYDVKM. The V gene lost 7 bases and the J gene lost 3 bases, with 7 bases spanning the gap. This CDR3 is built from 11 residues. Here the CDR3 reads CASTRNYEQYF. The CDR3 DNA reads TGTGCCAGCACCAGAAACTACGAGCAGTACTTC.

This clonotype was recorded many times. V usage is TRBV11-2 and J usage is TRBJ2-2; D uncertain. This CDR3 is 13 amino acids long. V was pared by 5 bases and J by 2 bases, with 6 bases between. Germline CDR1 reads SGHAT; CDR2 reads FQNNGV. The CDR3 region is CASSPRNTGELFF. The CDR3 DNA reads TGTGCCAGCAGCCCAAGAAACACCGGGGAGCTGTTTTTT.

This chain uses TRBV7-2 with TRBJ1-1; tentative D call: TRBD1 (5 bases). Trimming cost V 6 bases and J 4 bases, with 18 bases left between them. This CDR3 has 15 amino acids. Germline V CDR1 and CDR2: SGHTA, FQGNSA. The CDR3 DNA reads TGTGCCAGCAGACTGGGGGGAGGGTTCGGCACTGAAGCTTTCTTT. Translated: CASRLGGGFGTEAFF.

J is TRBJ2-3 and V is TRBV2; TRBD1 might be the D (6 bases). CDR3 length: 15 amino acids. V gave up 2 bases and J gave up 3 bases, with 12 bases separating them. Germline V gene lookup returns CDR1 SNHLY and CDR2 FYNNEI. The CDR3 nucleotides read TGTGCCAGCAGTGAAAAACAGGGTTTGACAGATACGCAGTATTTT. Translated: CASSEKQGLTDTQYF.

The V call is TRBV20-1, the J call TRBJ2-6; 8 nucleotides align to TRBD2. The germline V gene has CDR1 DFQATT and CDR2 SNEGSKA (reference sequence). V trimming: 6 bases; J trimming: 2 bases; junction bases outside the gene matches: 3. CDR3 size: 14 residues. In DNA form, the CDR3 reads TGCAGTGCCCCCGGGGGGGCTGGGGCCAACGTCCTGACTTTC. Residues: CSAPGGAGANVLTF.

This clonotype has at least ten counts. The CDR3 DNA sequence: TGTGCCAGCAGCTTTATAAGCGGGGGTCGATCAGAGACCCAGTACTTC. This sequence encodes CASSFISGGRSETQYF. This chain joins TRBV7-2 and TRBJ2-5; 8 bases match TRBD2. The CDR3 has 16 residues. Germline CDR1 reads SGHTA; CDR2 reads FQGNSA. Trimming took 3 bases from V and 4 from J; bases not matched to a gene: 10.